A single sample gave rise to the 20 T cell receptor beta chains below, sequenced in a study of shared clonotypes between healthy human individuals. Sequenced by immunoSEQ multiplex PCR; TCRdb stores in-frame clones only, minus some. The table includes about 600,000 clones, around three quarters detected once. Input material: PBMCs. The receptor source for this set is a middle-aged woman in good health. Some clones in this sample may be carry-over from other donors' samples.

Only a few counts were recorded for this clone. The V gene is TRBV11-1, the J gene TRBJ2-2; perhaps TRBD1 as D (5 bases). CDR3 length: 13 amino acids. Germline V gene lookup returns CDR1 SGHAT and CDR2 FQDESV (reference sequence). V was clipped by 3 bases and J by 4 bases, with 6 bases between them. For the CDR3, the DNA is TGTGCCAGCAGCTTGACAGCCACCGGGGAGCTGTTTTTT. Residues: CASSLTATGELFF. Full variable domain (outside the CDR3, taken from reference TRBV11-1 and TRBJ2-2): EAEVAQSPRYKITEKSQAVAFWCDPISGHATLYWYRQILGQGPELLVQFQDESVVDDSQLPKDRFSAERLKGVDSTLKIQPAELGDSAMYLCASSLTATGELFFGEGSRLTVL.

The rearrangement links TRBV7-9 to TRBJ2-1; the match to TRBD2 covers 7 bases. Germline lookup yields CDR1 SEHNR and CDR2 FQNEAQ (reference sequence). V lost 1 base, J lost 8 bases, and 8 bases stayed unmatched. The CDR3 is made up of 15 amino acids. Written as DNA, the CDR3 is TGTGCCAGCAGCTTAGGGAGCGGGGTGATTGATGAGCAGTTCTTC. Translating it yields CASSLGSGVIDEQFF.

V gene TRBV7-2 combines with J gene TRBJ2-3, with D unresolved. With 2 bases removed from V and 12 bases from J, the gap between germline ends came to 15 bases. The V gene's germline CDR1 is SGHTA and CDR2 FQGNSA. The CDR3 runs to 13 residues. The CDR3 DNA follows: TGTGCCAGCAGCTTATCTGGGATCCATGGCCAGTATTTT. Its protein product is CASSLSGIHGQYF.

This clone was recorded a few times. The chain couples TRBV10-3 to TRBJ2-7; 8 positions agree with TRBD1. CDR1 is ENHRY and CDR2 is SYGVKD in the germline V gene. The CDR3 runs 13 residues. Losses at the gene ends were 11 bases for V and 4 bases for J; bases not matched to a gene: 10. The CDR3 loop reads CAHYWTGSYEQYF. In DNA, the CDR3 is TGTGCCCACTACTGGACAGGGTCGTACGAGCAGTACTTC.

The genes are TRBV6-5 and TRBJ2-1; D gene uncertain. The germline V gene encodes CDR1 MNHEY and CDR2 SVGAGI. The CDR3 is 12 amino acids. V was clipped by 3 bases and J by 8 bases, with 8 bases between them. The CDR3 sequence: CASSYSGYEQFF. The CDR3 nucleotides are TGTGCCAGCAGTTATTCTGGGTATGAGCAGTTCTTC.

The genes are TRBV21-1 and TRBJ1-5. TRBV21-1 represents a pseudogene. This CDR3 has 17 residues. Written as DNA, the CDR3 is TGTGCCAGCAAGCAAAGACGGTTGGGAGCCCGAAATCAGCCCCAGCATTTT. This gives the protein CASKQRRLGARNQPQHF.

CDR3 in DNA: TGTGCCAGCAGTTTACTGACAGTTAGCAATCAGCCCCAGCATTTT. It is translated as CASSLLTVSNQPQHF. V gene TRBV28 combines with J gene TRBJ1-5; TRBD1 is a possible D gene (5 bases). Trimming left V 2 bases short and J 0 bases short, with 8 bases between. Germline lookup yields CDR1 MDHEN and CDR2 SYDVKM. The CDR3 is made up of 15 amino acids.

This rearrangement joins TRBV7-9 to TRBJ1-1; a weak D match, TRBD1 (5 bases). Looked up from germline, CDR1 is SEHNR and CDR2 is FQNEAQ (reference sequence). The CDR3 covers 14 residues. V lost 1 base and J 10 bases, leaving 16 bases between the germline ends. This CDR3 reads CASSLGVRGAGAFF. Written as DNA, the CDR3 is TGTGCCAGCAGCTTAGGGGTAAGAGGGGCCGGAGCTTTCTTT.

The rearrangement uses TRBV27 and TRBJ1-2; 9 bases agree with TRBD1. Trimming took 5 bases from V and 7 from J; bases not matched to a gene: 11. The CDR3 extends over 15 amino acids. From germline, CDR1 is MNHEY and CDR2 SMNVEV (reference sequence). CDR3 residues: CASSSHRGLIGGYTF. The CDR3 nucleotides read TGTGCCAGCAGTAGTCACAGGGGGCTTATAGGTGGCTACACCTTC.

This rearrangement joins TRBV7-8 to TRBJ2-7; 7 nucleotides agree with TRBD1. V lost 5 bases, J lost 4 bases, and 11 bases stayed unmatched. The CDR3 has 15 residues. Germline lookup yields CDR1 SGHVS and CDR2 FQNEAQ. CDR3 coding DNA: TGTGCCAGCAGCCTGGGACAGAATCCCTTATACGAGCAGTACTTC. This codes for CASSLGQNPLYEQYF.

The chain has TRBV4-2 and TRBJ2-1; weak D call: TRBD2 (6 bases). The CDR3 sequence is 17 residues long. In germline, CDR1 is LGHNA, CDR2 YNFKEQ. The ends were cut back, 1 base at V and 7 bases at J, with 20 bases in the middle. CDR3 DNA: TGTGCCAGCAGCCAAGGGTCTAGCGCGGATGATGCAAATGAGCAGTTCTTC. Amino acid sequence: CASSQGSSADDANEQFF.

There are a few counts of this clone. The sample holds other DNA sequences that translate to the same CDR3. The chain has TRBV2 and TRBJ1-1; the D is unclear. CDR1 and CDR2 from the germline V gene are SNHLY and FYNNEI. The CDR3 has 13 amino acids. The V end was cut by 6 bases, the J end by 0 bases, with 8 bases between. The CDR3 nucleotides are TGTGCCAGCAGCGGAGAGATGAACACTGAAGCTTTCTTT. As protein: CASSGEMNTEAFF.

CDR3 in DNA: TGTGCCAGCAGCAGGAGTAACGGGAGCTCCTACGAGCAGTACTTC. Protein product: CASSRSNGSSYEQYF. This chain links TRBV2 with TRBJ2-7; maybe TRBD2 (6 bases). The germline gives CDR1 SNHLY, CDR2 FYNNEI. The V gene lost 6 bases and the J gene lost 0 bases, with 15 bases spanning the gap. The length of the CDR3 is 15 residues.

V usage is TRBV7-2 and J usage is TRBJ1-5, with TRBD1 matching 8 bases. With 3 bases clipped from V and 6 bases from J, the junction kept 4 bases outside the gene matches. The CDR3 consists of 14 residues. Per germline, CDR1 SGHTA and CDR2 FQGNSA. Here the CDR3 DNA reads TGTGCCAGCAGCTTTTCAGGGGGCGGTCAGCCCCAGCATTTT. Its translation: CASSFSGGGQPQHF.

This clone was recorded once. A read error likely explains this, since a far larger clone differs by one base. V and J are TRBV5-1 and TRBJ1-2; a weak D match, TRBD1 (6 bases). The CDR3 length is 15 residues. V was trimmed by 5 bases and J by 8 bases, leaving 22 bases between them. The V gene's germline CDR1 is SGHRS and CDR2 YFSETQ. For the CDR3, the DNA is TGCGCCAGCAGTCCGTTGGGCGCAGGGGCTTACGGCTACACCTTC. Its protein product is CASSPLGAGAYGYTF.

V is TRBV5-6 and J is TRBJ1-3; TRBD1 is a possible D gene (6 bases). This CDR3 has 16 amino acids. The germline gives CDR1 SGHDT, CDR2 YYEEEE. Trimming cost V 2 bases and J 4 bases, with 16 bases left between them. CDR3 region: CASSFSGQGEGNTIYF. For the CDR3, the DNA is TGTGCCAGCAGCTTCTCGGGACAAGGAGAAGGAAACACCATATATTTT. Based on the CDR3 plus reference TRBV5-6 and TRBJ1-3, the full variable domain is DAGVTQSPTHLIKTRGQQVTLRCSPKSGHDTVSWYQQALGQGPQFIFQYYEEEERQRGNFPDRFSGHQFPNYSSELNVNALLLGDSALYLCASSFSGQGEGNTIYFGEGSWLTVV.

V usage is TRBV28 and J usage is TRBJ1-5; D not resolved. The CDR3 has 14 residues. V was shortened by 1 base and J by 4 bases, with 8 bases between the two germline ends. The germline gives CDR1 MDHEN, CDR2 SYDVKM. Here the CDR3 reads CASSLFVENQPQHF. Here the CDR3 DNA reads TGTGCCAGCAGTTTATTTGTTGAGAATCAGCCCCAGCATTTT.

The V and J genes are TRBV5-1 and TRBJ1-4, with TRBD1 identical over 8 bases. The V gene's germline CDR1 is SGHRS and CDR2 YFSETQ. CDR3 length equals 14 residues. The V segment lost 4 bases and the J segment 7 bases; nucleotides outside the gene matches: 6. The CDR3 DNA sequence: TGCGCCAGCAGCCCTAGGACAGGGCGTGAAAAACTGTTTTTT. Amino acids: CASSPRTGREKLFF.

The V gene is TRBV6-5, the J gene TRBJ1-2; D remains unclear. The CDR3 contains 14 residues. Trimming took off 0 bases at V and 8 bases at J, with 13 bases between the two ends. CDR1 is MNHEY, CDR2 SVGAGI, per germline. CDR3 sequence reads: CASSYSNGVGGYTF. The CDR3 DNA reads TGTGCCAGCAGTTACTCTAACGGCGTAGGGGGCTACACCTTC.

This chain links TRBV7-2 with TRBJ2-2, with TRBD2 as a possible D gene (6 bases). The CDR3 consists of 16 residues. V was clipped by 2 bases and J by 4 bases, with 14 bases between them. The germline V gene encodes CDR1 SGHTA and CDR2 FQGNSA. CDR3 in amino acids: CASSLFTGDPTGELFF. Written as DNA, the CDR3 is TGTGCCAGCAGCTTATTTACGGGGGACCCCACCGGGGAGCTGTTTTTT.